These 10 T cell receptor beta chains originate from one sample sequenced in a study of type 1 and type 2 diabetes patients. The PCR template was genomic DNA. Multiplex PCR with 30 forward and 13 reverse primers amplified the TCR beta CDR3. MiXCR, applied by TCRdb to the multiplex PCR reads, yields one record per CDR3 protein. Counted here are about 250,000 distinct CDR3 sequences, more than 40% occurring once; the ten biggest clones make up approximately 14%. Sequences were obtained from peripheral blood mononuclear cells (PBMCs). These receptor sequences come from a man aged 18 to 35 with type 2 diabetes.

This sequence joins TRBV20-1 and TRBJ2-7; D is possibly TRBD1 (6 bases). Germline V lookup: CDR1 DFQATT, CDR2 SNEGSKA (reference sequence). The V end lost 4 bases, the J end lost 5 bases, and 21 bases lay between the germline ends. The CDR3 has 15 residues. CDR3 residues: CSATKEVRKGDEQYF. Written as DNA, the CDR3 is TGCAGTGCTACGAAGGAGGTTAGAAAGGGGGACGAGCAGTACTTC.

This clonotype appeared once. The chain recombines TRBV7-2 with TRBJ2-1; D is unresolved. Germline-derived CDR1 and CDR2 are SGHTA and FQGNSA. V lost 5 bases, J lost 0 bases, and 20 bases lay in between. The CDR3 covers 18 residues. CDR3 DNA: TGTGCCAGCAGCCAAGATTGGTACGTCCGATTCTCCTACAATGAGCAGTTCTTC. Translated: CASSQDWYVRFSYNEQFF. Filled out from reference TRBV7-2 and TRBJ2-1, the complete variable domain reads GAGVSQSPSNKVTEKGKDVELRCDPISGHTALYWYRQSLGQGLEFLIYFQGNSAPDKSGLPSDRFSAERTGGSVSTLTIQRTQQEDSAVYLCASSQDWYVRFSYNEQFFGPGTRLTVL.

With respect to this clonotype: The germline gene is not matched at one end of the junction; a read error may be the cause. This chain links TRBV10-3 with TRBJ2-5; 12 bases line up with TRBD1. CDR1 and CDR2 from the germline V gene are ENHRY and SYGVKD. CDR3 length: 14 amino acids. The CDR3 sequence is CASVRDRGQETQYF. CDR3 coding DNA: TGTGCCTCCGTCCGGGACAGGGGGCAAGAGACACAGTACTTC.

This clonotype is a singleton in its sample. DNA for the CDR3: TGTGCCATCAGTGGGACAGCGAACACCGGGGAGCTGTTTTTT. It yields the protein CAISGTANTGELFF. The chain employs TRBV19 and TRBJ2-2, with TRBD1 matching over 7 bases. The CDR3 is made up of 14 amino acids. Germline CDR1 LNHDA, CDR2 SQIVND (reference sequence). Trimming removed 10 bases from V and 0 bases from J; junction bases left unmatched: 5.

This clonotype occurred a few times. The J gene is TRBJ2-3, the V gene TRBV6-6; D is possibly TRBD2 (5 bases). CDR1 is MNHNY, CDR2 SVGAGI, per germline (reference sequence). The CDR3 covers 18 residues. Between the trimmed V and J ends, which lost 7 bases and 0 bases, there was a span of 23 bases. The CDR3 loop reads CASTLEALPGGSTDTQYF. For the CDR3, the DNA is TGTGCCAGCACGTTGGAGGCGTTGCCCGGCGGAAGCACAGATACGCAGTATTTT.

This clonotype was counted only a few times. In nucleotides, the CDR3 is TGTGCCAGTACAATCTCAGGTCTCGGTGGCTACACCTTC. This encodes CASTISGLGGYTF. The chain is built from TRBV19 and TRBJ1-2; D not certain. Trimming shortened V by 7 bases and J by 7 bases, and 16 bases separated the two germline ends. This CDR3 has 13 amino acids. Per the germline V gene, CDR1 is LNHDA and CDR2 is SQIVND (reference sequence).

This clonotype appeared a few times. The chain combines TRBV4-1 with TRBJ1-1; maybe TRBD1 (5 bases). The length of the CDR3 is 15 residues. V was clipped by 0 bases and J by 10 bases, with 18 bases between them. The germline V gene encodes CDR1 MGHRA and CDR2 YSYEKL. The CDR3 bases are TGCGCCAGCAGCCAAGAGGGGACTCCCCTAGTGCTAGCTTTCTTT. Protein: CASSQEGTPLVLAFF.

On this clonotype: A much larger clone is a single base away; this may be a read error. The CDR3 coding sequence is TGTGCCAGCAGTGAAGTACCGAATTCCTACGAGCAGTACTTC. Translated: CASSEVPNSYEQYF. The rearrangement joins TRBV2 to TRBJ2-7; D is unresolved. V lost 1 base and J 1 base, leaving 8 bases between the germline ends. The CDR3 extends over 14 amino acids. Germline V gene data show CDR1 as SNHLY and CDR2 as FYNNEI.

In this sample, this clonotype turned up a few times. The chain couples TRBV18 to TRBJ2-7; 9 positions agree with TRBD1. The V gene's germline CDR1 is KGHSH and CDR2 LQKENI. The CDR3 consists of 15 residues. J gave up 5 bases and V 2 bases, and 7 bases lay outside the gene matches. CDR3: CASSPIGQGNHEQYF. The CDR3 bases are TGTGCCAGCTCACCAATCGGACAGGGGAACCACGAGCAGTACTTC.

Many counts were recorded for this clonotype. The J gene is TRBJ2-3, the V gene TRBV25-1, with a weak D call TRBD2 (5 bases). The CDR3 is 16 amino acids. Trimming left V 5 bases short and J 0 bases short, with 15 bases between. CDR1 is MGHDK and CDR2 is SYGVNS in the germline V gene. The DNA of the CDR3 is TGTGCCAGCAGTCCCGGGAAGGGAACAAGCACAGATACGCAGTATTTT. Protein: CASSPGKGTSTDTQYF. Drawing the rest from reference TRBV25-1 and TRBJ2-3, the complete variable domain is EADIYQTPRYLVIGTGKKITLECSQTMGHDKMYWYQQDPGMELHLIHYSYGVNSTEKGDLSSESTVSRIRTEHFPLTLESARPSHTSQYLCASSPGKGTSTDTQYFGPGTRLTVL.